This T cell receptor beta chain was identified in a study of blood T cells in healthy people across ages (dated by TCRdb to between 2015 and 2017). Turning to the overall study: In model experiments, roughly one uniquely barcoded TCR beta cDNA molecule per two T cells was captured by template switching. Two additional independent replicas of 1 million unique cDNA reads from the same blood draw were analyzed for two donors (one aged 18 to 30 and one aged 80 or older). To avoid experimental bias, donors of different ages were distributed randomly across sequencing lanes. To track age-related changes in TCR beta repertoire diversity, the study relied on deep sequencing normalized with unique cDNA molecular identifiers. The donors were divided into four age groups: young (average around 16 years), middle-aged (around 41), aged (under 70) and long-lived (approximately 74).

The donors were roughly 39 Caucasian individuals from Russia, aged 6 to 90 years, who were systemically healthy. Each donor gave roughly 9 milliliters of peripheral blood, drawn into EDTA-treated Vacutainer tubes. Ficoll-Paque density-gradient centrifugation was used to isolate PBMCs, with at least 6.5 million obtained per sample. Total RNA was extracted from PBMCs with Trizol reagent, with at least 6 micrograms obtained per sample. The percentages of naive CD45RAhigh/CD27high T cells were determined by flow cytometry on a PBMC aliquot from every donor. The method was 5' RACE. Sequencing was carried out with an Illumina HiSeq 2500. A second PCR of about 7 to 12 cycles was performed with a sample-barcoded 5' primer and a J-beta primer mix. A template-switch 5' adaptor carrying 12 random nucleotides introduced a unique molecular identifier onto each TCR beta cDNA molecule. Each sample yielded at least 2.5 million CDR3-containing paired-end reads. All of the RNA was converted into first-strand cDNA using the Mint cDNA synthesis kit, with a TRBC-specific oligonucleotide serving as the primer. Following uracil-DNA glycosylase treatment, a first 18-cycle PCR with universal primers M1SS and BC2_uni_R was performed on all cDNA. In the paper's pipeline: For normalization, 1 million high-quality reads, each with a distinct molecular identifier, were randomly selected from each sample. Reads with shared molecular identifiers were discarded instead of being binned into consensus sequences. MiTCR, with a Q25 quality threshold and the strictest error-elimination algorithm, was used for CDR3 identification, clonotype clustering and error correction. A nonparametric unseen species model using Euler transformation provided a lower-bound estimate of total TCR beta diversity. In TCRdb, the public reads were trimmed at Q25 with fastp and aligned with MiXCR, with productive beta chains retained. For every CDR3 protein sequence, its rows merge into one entry that carries the most common genes and DNA. These V and J calls originate from TCRdb's pipeline instead of the authors' own analysis. This sample has 550,000 to 700,000 distinct CDR3 sequences in its table, and about 25% of those were observed once. The ten largest clones represent approximately 17% of the sample.

Inclusive of the bounding cysteine and phenylalanine, the CDR3 is 12 residues long. Only the CDR3 DNA is retained, 36 bases long and in frame from the first base. A distance of 9 bases separates the germline ends of V and J, which lose 4 bases and 5 bases respectively. The germline V gene provides CDR1 SQVTM and CDR2 ANQGSEA. With regard to this clonotype: Its antigen is still unknown. No much larger clone exists at a distance of one base, and base qualities are not known.

The paper as a whole reports these results and caveats: Observed TCR beta diversity per million T cells fell roughly linearly with age, and a significant reduction was already apparent by age around 40. Conclusive comparison of naive and antigen-experienced compartments was prevented by the profiling of bulk unsorted PBMCs. Compared with the aged group, more naive CD4+ T cells, fewer expanded clones and increased TCR diversity were shown by the long-lived group, suggesting age selection. There was a strong correlation between observed TCR beta diversity and the percentage of naive T cells measured by flow cytometry. Estimates of total diversity based on one million sequenced T cells were regarded as lower bounds and as underestimates. Because the CMV infection status of the donors was unknown, age-related changes in expanded clonotypes may potentially have been confounded.

This clonotype was obtained from a woman between 65 and 79 years old in good health. Material: blood. The sequence joins TRBV29-1 to TRBJ2-1; the D gene identity is not certain. The CDR3 reads as follows: CSVASGNNEQFF. The sequenced DNA is TGCAGCGTTGCTTCGGGTAACAATGAGCAGTTCTTC.